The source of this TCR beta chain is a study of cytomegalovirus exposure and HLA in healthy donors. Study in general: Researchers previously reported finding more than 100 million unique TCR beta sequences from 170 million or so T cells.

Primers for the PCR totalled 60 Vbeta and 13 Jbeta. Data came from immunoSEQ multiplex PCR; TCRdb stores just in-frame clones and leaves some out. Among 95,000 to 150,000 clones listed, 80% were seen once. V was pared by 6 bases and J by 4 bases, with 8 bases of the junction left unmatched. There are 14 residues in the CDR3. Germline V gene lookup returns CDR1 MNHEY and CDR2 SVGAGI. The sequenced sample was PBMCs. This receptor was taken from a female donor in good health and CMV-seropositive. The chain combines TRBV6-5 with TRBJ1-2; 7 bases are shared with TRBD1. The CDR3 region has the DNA TGTGCCAGCAGCGACCCGGGACAGATCTATGGCTACACCTTC. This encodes CASSDPGQIYGYTF.